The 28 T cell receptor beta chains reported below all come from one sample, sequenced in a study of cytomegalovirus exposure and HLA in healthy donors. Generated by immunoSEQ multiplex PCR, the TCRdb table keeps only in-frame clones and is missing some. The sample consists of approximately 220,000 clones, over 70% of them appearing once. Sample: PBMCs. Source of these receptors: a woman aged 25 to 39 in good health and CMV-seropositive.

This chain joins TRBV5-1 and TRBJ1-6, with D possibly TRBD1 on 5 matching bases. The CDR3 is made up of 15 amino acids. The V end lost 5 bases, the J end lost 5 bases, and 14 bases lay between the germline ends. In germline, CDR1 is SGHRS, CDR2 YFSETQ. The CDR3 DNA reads TGCGCCAGCAGTCAGGGCACCCGGGATAATTCACCCCTCCACTTT. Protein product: CASSQGTRDNSPLHF.

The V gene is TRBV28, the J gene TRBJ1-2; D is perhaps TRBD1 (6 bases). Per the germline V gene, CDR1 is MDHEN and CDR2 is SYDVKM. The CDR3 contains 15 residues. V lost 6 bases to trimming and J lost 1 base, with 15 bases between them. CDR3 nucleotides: TGTGCCAGCAGGTCGGACGGGGGCCATAACTATGGCTACACCTTC. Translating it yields CASRSDGGHNYGYTF.

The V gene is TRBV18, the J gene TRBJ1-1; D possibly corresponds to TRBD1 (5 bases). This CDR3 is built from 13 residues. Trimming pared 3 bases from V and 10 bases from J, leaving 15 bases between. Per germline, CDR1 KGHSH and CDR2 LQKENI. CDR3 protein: CASSPPGGGRAFF. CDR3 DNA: TGTGCCAGCTCACCTCCCGGCGGGGGGAGAGCTTTCTTT.

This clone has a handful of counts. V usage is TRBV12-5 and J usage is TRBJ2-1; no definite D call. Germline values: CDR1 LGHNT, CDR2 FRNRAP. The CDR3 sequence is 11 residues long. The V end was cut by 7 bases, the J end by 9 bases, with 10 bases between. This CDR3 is CASAPLGEQFF. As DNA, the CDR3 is TGTGCTAGTGCCCCCCTAGGTGAGCAGTTCTTC.

The CDR3 DNA reads TGTGCCAGCAGTCCACCCCCGGGGCAGGGTGGCTACACCTTC. As protein: CASSPPPGQGGYTF. The V call is TRBV28, the J call TRBJ1-2; D is possibly TRBD1 (5 bases). Germline CDR1 reads MDHEN; CDR2 reads SYDVKM. This CDR3 has 14 residues. V lost 5 bases and J lost 7, with 17 bases in between.

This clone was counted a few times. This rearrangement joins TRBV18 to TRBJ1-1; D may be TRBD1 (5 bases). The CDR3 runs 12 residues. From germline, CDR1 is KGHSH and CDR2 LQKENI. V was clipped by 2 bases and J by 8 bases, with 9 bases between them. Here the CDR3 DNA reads TGTGCCAGCTCACCAACGGGGCGAGAAGCTTTCTTT. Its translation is CASSPTGREAFF.

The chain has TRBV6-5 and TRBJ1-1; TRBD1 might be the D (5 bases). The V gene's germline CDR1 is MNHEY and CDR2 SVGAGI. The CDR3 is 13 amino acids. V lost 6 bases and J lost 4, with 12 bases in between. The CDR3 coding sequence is TGTGCCAGCAGGGTAGGGGTGGGCACTGAAGCTTTCTTT. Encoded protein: CASRVGVGTEAFF.

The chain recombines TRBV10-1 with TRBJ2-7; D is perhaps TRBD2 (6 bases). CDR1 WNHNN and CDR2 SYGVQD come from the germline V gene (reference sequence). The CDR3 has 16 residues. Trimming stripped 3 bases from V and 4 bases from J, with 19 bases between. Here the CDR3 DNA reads TGCGCCAGCAGTGAAAGAGCTGCGGGACCTAATTACGAGCAGTACTTC. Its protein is CASSERAAGPNYEQYF.

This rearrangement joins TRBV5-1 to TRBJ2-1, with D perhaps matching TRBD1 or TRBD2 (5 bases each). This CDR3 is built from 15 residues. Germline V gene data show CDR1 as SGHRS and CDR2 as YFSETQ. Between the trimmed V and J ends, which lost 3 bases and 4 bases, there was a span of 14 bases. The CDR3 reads CASSWGPQLYNEQFF. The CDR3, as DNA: TGCGCCAGCAGCTGGGGACCGCAACTGTACAATGAGCAGTTCTTC. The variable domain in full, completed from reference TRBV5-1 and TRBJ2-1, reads KAGVTQTPRYLIKTRGQQVTLSCSPISGHRSVSWYQQTPGQGLQFLFEYFSETQRNKGNFPGRFSGRQFSNSRSEMNVSTLELGDSALYLCASSWGPQLYNEQFFGPGTRLTVL.

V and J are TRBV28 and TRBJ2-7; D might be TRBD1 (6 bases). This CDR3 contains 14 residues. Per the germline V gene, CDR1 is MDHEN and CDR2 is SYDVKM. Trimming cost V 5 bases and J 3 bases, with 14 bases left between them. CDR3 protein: CASSQSGTYYEQYF. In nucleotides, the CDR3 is TGTGCCAGCAGTCAATCCGGGACATACTACGAGCAGTACTTC.

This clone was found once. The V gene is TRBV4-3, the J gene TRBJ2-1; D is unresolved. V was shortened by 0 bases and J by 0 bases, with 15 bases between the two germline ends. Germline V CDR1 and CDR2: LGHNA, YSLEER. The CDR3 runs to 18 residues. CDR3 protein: CASSQENSLLSSYNEQFF. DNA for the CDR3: TGCGCCAGCAGCCAAGAAAACTCCTTGCTCAGCTCCTACAATGAGCAGTTCTTC.

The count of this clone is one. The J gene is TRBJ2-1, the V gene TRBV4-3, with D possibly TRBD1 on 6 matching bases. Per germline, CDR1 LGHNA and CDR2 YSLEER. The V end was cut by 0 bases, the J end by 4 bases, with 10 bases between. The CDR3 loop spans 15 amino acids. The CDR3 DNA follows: TGCGCCAGCAGCCAAGATCGGCAGGGGTACAATGAGCAGTTCTTC. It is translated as CASSQDRQGYNEQFF.

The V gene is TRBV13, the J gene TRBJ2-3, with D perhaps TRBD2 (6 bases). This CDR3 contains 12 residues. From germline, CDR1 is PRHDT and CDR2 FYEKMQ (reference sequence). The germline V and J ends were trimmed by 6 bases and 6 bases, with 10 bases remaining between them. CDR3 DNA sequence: TGTGCCAGCAGTCGGGACTGGGATACGCAGTATTTT. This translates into CASSRDWDTQYF.

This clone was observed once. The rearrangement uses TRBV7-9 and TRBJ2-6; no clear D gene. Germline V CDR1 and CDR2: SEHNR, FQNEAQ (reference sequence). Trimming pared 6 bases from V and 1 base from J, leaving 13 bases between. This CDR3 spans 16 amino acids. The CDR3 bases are TGTGCCAGCAGGGTGGGCGGCAGTTCTGGGGCCAACGTCCTGACTTTC. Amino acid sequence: CASRVGGSSGANVLTF.

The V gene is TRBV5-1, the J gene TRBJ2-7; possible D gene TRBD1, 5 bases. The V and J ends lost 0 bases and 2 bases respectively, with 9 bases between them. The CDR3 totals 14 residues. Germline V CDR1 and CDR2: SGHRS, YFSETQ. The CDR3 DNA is TGCGCCAGCAGCTTGGCAGGACAACCCTACGAGCAGTACTTC. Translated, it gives CASSLAGQPYEQYF.

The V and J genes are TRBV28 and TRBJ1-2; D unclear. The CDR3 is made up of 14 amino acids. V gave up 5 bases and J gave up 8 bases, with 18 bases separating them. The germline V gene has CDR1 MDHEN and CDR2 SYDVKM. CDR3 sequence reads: CASSPTLGFRGYTF. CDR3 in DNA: TGTGCCAGCAGTCCTACGTTGGGGTTCAGGGGCTACACCTTC.

CDR3 DNA sequence: TGTGCCAGGCCCTACGAGCAGTACTTC. Its protein product is CARPYEQYF. The chain recombines TRBV27 with TRBJ2-7; D gene unclear. Trimming pared 9 bases from V and 2 bases from J, leaving 2 bases between. This CDR3 has 9 amino acids. CDR1 and CDR2 from the germline V gene are MNHEY and SMNVEV (reference sequence).

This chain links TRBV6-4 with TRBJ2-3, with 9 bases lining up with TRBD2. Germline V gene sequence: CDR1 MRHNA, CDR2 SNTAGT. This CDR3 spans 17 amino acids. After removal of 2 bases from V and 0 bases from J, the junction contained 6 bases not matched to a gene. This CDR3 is CASSDRPAGGSTDTQYF. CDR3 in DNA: TGTGCCAGCAGTGACCGTCCAGCGGGAGGAAGCACAGATACGCAGTATTTT.

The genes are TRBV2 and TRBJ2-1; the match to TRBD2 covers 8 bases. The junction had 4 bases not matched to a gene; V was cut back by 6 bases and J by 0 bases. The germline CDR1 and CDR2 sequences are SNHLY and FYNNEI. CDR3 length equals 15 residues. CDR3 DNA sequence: TGTGCCAGCAGCCCCGGGACTAGCTCCTACAATGAGCAGTTCTTC. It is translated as CASSPGTSSYNEQFF.

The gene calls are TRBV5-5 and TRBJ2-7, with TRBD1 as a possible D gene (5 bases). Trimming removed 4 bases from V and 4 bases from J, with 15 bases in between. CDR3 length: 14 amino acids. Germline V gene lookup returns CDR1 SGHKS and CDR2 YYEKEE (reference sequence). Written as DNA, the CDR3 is TGTGCCAGCAGCCTCGAGTTAGGGGATTACGAGCAGTACTTC. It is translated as CASSLELGDYEQYF.

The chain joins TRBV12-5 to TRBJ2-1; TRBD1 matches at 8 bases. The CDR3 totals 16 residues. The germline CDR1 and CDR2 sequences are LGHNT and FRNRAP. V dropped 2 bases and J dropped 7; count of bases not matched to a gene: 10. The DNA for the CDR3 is TGTGCTAGTGGTTTGCCCCTGGACAGGGTTGAGAATGAGCAGTTCTTC. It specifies CASGLPLDRVENEQFF.

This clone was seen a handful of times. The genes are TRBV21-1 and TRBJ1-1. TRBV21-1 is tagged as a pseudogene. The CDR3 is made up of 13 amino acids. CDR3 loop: CASMGKGWIEAFF. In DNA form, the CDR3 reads TGTGCCAGCATGGGGAAGGGATGGATTGAAGCTTTCTTT.

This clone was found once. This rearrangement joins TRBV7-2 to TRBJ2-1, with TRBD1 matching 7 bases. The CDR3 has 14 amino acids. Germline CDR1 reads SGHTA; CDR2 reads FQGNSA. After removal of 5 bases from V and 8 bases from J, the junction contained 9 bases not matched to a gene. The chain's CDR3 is CASSLREGADEQFF. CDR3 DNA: TGTGCCAGCAGCCTGCGCGAGGGGGCGGATGAGCAGTTCTTC.

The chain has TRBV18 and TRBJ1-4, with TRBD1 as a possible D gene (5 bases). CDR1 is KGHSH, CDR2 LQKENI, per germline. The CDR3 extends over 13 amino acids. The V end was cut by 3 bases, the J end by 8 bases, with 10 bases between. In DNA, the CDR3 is TGTGCCAGCTCACCGTCCAGGGACGAAAAACTGTTTTTT. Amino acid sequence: CASSPSRDEKLFF.

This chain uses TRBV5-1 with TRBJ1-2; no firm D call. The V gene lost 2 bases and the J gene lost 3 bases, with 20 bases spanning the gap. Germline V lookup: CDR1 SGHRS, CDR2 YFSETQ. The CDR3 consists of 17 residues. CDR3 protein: CASSLQQRRQYDYGYTF. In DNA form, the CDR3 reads TGCGCCAGCAGCTTACAGCAACGGAGGCAATATGACTATGGCTACACCTTC.

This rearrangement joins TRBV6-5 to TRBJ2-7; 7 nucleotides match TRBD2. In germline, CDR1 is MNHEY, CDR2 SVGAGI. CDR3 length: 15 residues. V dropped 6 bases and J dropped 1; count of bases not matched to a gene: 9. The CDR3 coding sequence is TGTGCCAGCAGCCTCAACCTAGCGGAGTCCTACGAGCAGTACTTC. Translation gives CASSLNLAESYEQYF.

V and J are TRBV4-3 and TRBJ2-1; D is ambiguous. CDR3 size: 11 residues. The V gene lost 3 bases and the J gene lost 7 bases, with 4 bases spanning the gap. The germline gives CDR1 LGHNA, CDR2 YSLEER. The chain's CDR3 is CASSQGNEQFF. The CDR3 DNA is TGCGCCAGCAGCCAGGGGAATGAGCAGTTCTTC.

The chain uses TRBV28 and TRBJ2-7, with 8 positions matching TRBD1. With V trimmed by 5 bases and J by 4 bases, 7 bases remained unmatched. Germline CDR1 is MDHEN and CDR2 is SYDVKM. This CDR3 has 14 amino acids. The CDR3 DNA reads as TGTGCCAGCAGTACTTCAGGGGGCTTTTACGAGCAGTACTTC. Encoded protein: CASSTSGGFYEQYF.